The 25 T cell receptor beta chains given below trace back to one sample, sequenced in a study of shared clonotypes between healthy human individuals. Generated by immunoSEQ multiplex PCR, the TCRdb table keeps only in-frame clones and is missing some. The sample gives about 2.1 million clones, 93% of which show up once; 1.5% to 2% is in the top ten. Naive CD8 cells lacked CD45RO, underwent positive selection for CCR7 and left out terminally differentiated effector memory CD45RA+ cells. Specimen: naive CD8+ T cells from PBMCs. The receptors were gathered from a man aged 18 to 30 in good health. Some clones in this sample may be carry-over from other donors' samples.

The chain carries TRBV13 and TRBJ2-1, with TRBD2 matching 9 bases. This CDR3 has 15 residues. From germline, CDR1 is PRHDT and CDR2 FYEKMQ (reference sequence). Germline trimming cut 5 bases from V and 6 bases from J; bases unmatched to any gene: 8. The CDR3 loop is CASSLFAGGRNEQFF. The DNA for the CDR3 is TGTGCCAGCAGCCTTTTCGCGGGAGGGCGCAATGAGCAGTTCTTC. The complete variable domain, with remaining parts taken from reference TRBV13 and TRBJ2-1, reads AAGVIQSPRHLIKEKRETATLKCYPIPRHDTVYWYQQGPGQDPQFLISFYEKMQSDKGSIPDRFSAQQFSDYHSELNMSSLELGDSALYFCASSLFAGGRNEQFFGPGTRLTVL.

The rearrangement joins TRBV11-2 to TRBJ2-5, with D unresolved. The J call could be wrong; TRBJ2-7 is a better fit for the DNA end. Germline CDR1 SGHAT, CDR2 FQNNGV. CDR3 size: 12 residues. The CDR3 is CASSVISNEQYF. The CDR3 coding sequence is TGTGCCAGCAGCGTTATTTCAAACGAGCAGTACTTC.

The rearrangement joins TRBV16 to TRBJ2-7; 9 nucleotides align to TRBD1. J gave up 5 bases and V 4 bases, and 9 bases lay outside the gene matches. In germline, CDR1 is KGHSY, CDR2 FQNENV. The CDR3 contains 15 residues. The CDR3 bases are TGTGCCAGCAGCCTAACCGGGACAGGGTACGACGAGCAGTACTTC. Residues: CASSLTGTGYDEQYF.

This chain uses TRBV4-1 with TRBJ2-7; 9 bases line up with TRBD2. V lost 0 bases to trimming and J lost 1 base; unmatched junction nucleotides: 10. This CDR3 is built from 18 residues. CDR1 MGHRA and CDR2 YSYEKL come from the germline V gene. The CDR3 is CASSQDIGSGSRSYEQYF. The CDR3 DNA is TGCGCCAGCAGCCAAGATATCGGTAGCGGGAGTCGGTCCTACGAGCAGTACTTC.

The CDR3 loop reads CASSLHPGSYEQYF. In nucleotides, the CDR3 is TGTGCCAGCAGCTTACACCCAGGGAGCTACGAGCAGTACTTC. The chain couples TRBV11-1 to TRBJ2-7; the D call may be TRBD1 or TRBD2 (5 bases each). From germline, CDR1 is SGHAT and CDR2 FQDESV (reference sequence). The germline V and J ends were trimmed by 2 bases and 3 bases, with 11 bases remaining between them. The CDR3 contains 14 residues.

The rearrangement uses TRBV9 and TRBJ2-3; D tentatively reads TRBD1 or TRBD2 (7 bases each). Deletions cut 4 bases from V and 10 bases from J, with 22 bases between. The CDR3 has 15 residues. In germline, CDR1 is SGDLS, CDR2 YYNGEE. The CDR3 nucleotides are TGTGCCAGCAGCCCCTGGGGGGGGACAGATGGGGCGCAGTATTTT. This gives the protein CASSPWGGTDGAQYF.

This CDR3 reads CAWRQGGEETQYF. The CDR3 DNA reads as TGTGCCTGGAGACAGGGGGGGGAAGAGACCCAGTACTTC. This sequence joins TRBV30 and TRBJ2-5, with D perhaps TRBD1 (8 bases). Germline-derived CDR1 and CDR2 are GTSNPN and SVGIG (reference sequence). There are 13 residues in the CDR3. Trimming took off 3 bases at V and 3 bases at J, with 11 bases between the two ends.

The rearrangement links TRBV10-3 to TRBJ2-1, with D maybe TRBD2 (6 bases). The CDR3 loop spans 11 amino acids. V lost 10 bases, J lost 5 bases, and 9 bases lay in between. Germline V gene sequence: CDR1 ENHRY, CDR2 SYGVKD. The DNA of the CDR3 is TGTGCCACGGGGGAGAACAATGAGCAGTTCTTC. It yields the protein CATGENNEQFF.

This clone was detected once. The V call is TRBV19, the J call TRBJ2-2; no clear D. Trimming shortened V by 5 bases and J by 6 bases, and 19 bases separated the two germline ends. CDR3 length equals 16 residues. CDR1 is LNHDA and CDR2 is SQIVND in the germline V gene (reference sequence). The CDR3 protein is CASSPRFIGQAGELFF. CDR3 nucleotide sequence: TGTGCCAGTAGTCCTCGCTTTATCGGGCAAGCCGGGGAGCTGTTTTTT.

In its sample, this clone was seen once. This chain links TRBV9 with TRBJ2-3; perhaps TRBD1 as D (5 bases). Germline CDR1 is SGDLS and CDR2 is YYNGEE. CDR3 length: 14 amino acids. V lost 3 bases, J lost 4 bases, and 12 bases lay in between. The CDR3 DNA follows: TGTGCCAGCAGCGAGGGGCGGTATTCAGATACGCAGTATTTT. Translated: CASSEGRYSDTQYF.

The J gene is TRBJ2-2, the V gene TRBV29-1; 8 bases agree with TRBD1. Germline V gene lookup returns CDR1 SQVTM and CDR2 ANQGSEA. The CDR3 has 18 residues. Losses at the gene ends were 0 bases for V and 5 bases for J; bases not matched to a gene: 14. The DNA for the CDR3 is TGCAGCGTTGAAGAACGGGGAAACAGGGGGGATGAGACCGGGGAGCTGTTTTTT. The encoded protein is CSVEERGNRGDETGELFF.

The chain uses TRBV7-9 and TRBJ1-4; possible D gene TRBD1, 6 bases. The germline CDR1 and CDR2 sequences are SEHNR and FQNEAQ (reference sequence). This CDR3 has 15 residues. V was shortened by 5 bases and J by 3 bases, with 13 bases between the two germline ends. CDR3 DNA: TGTGCCAGCAGCATTCTACAGGGCCCTAATGAAAAACTGTTTTTT. This encodes CASSILQGPNEKLFF.

The chain carries TRBV5-4 and TRBJ1-2; D remains unclear. Germline lookup yields CDR1 SGHNT and CDR2 YYREEE (reference sequence). The V and J ends lost 3 bases and 10 bases respectively, with 16 bases between them. This CDR3 is built from 13 residues. The CDR3 loop is CASSSTETPPYTF. The DNA of the CDR3 is TGTGCCAGCAGCTCTACAGAGACTCCGCCCTACACCTTC.

The rearrangement joins TRBV5-8 to TRBJ2-1, with D maybe TRBD1 (5 bases). Germline loops: CDR1 SGHTS, CDR2 YDEGEE. The CDR3 runs 18 residues. V was shortened by 0 bases and J by 2 bases, with 18 bases between the two germline ends. The CDR3 sequence: CASSLGNPRVGAYNEQFF. The CDR3 region has the DNA TGTGCCAGCAGCTTGGGCAACCCCAGGGTAGGCGCCTACAATGAGCAGTTCTTC.

The sample holds one count of this clone. V gene TRBV9 combines with J gene TRBJ2-1; D perhaps matches TRBD2 (6 bases). V was clipped by 5 bases and J by 8 bases, with 11 bases between them. Germline V gene sequence: CDR1 SGDLS, CDR2 YYNGEE. The CDR3 covers 12 residues. The CDR3 nucleotides are TGTGCCAGCAGTTCACGGGGGTATGAGCAGTTCTTC. This sequence encodes CASSSRGYEQFF. The full variable domain, completed using reference TRBV9 and TRBJ2-1, is DSGVTQTPKHLITATGQRVTLRCSPRSGDLSVYWYQQSLDQGLQFLIQYYNGEERAKGNILERFSAQQFPDLHSELNLSSLELGDSALYFCASSSRGYEQFFGPGTRLTVL.

The rearrangement links TRBV2 to TRBJ2-7; 8 bases map to TRBD1. Per the germline V gene, CDR1 is SNHLY and CDR2 is FYNNEI. V shed 5 bases, J shed 5 bases, and the junction held 11 bases outside the gene matches. The CDR3 runs to 15 residues. For the CDR3, the DNA is TGTGCCAGCAGTTCCCGACGGACAGGGCCCCACGAGCAGTACTTC. Its protein product is CASSSRRTGPHEQYF. Variable domain in full (rest from reference TRBV2 and TRBJ2-7): EPEVTQTPSHQVTQMGQEVILRCVPISNHLYFYWYRQILGQKVEFLVSFYNNEISEKSEIFDDQFSVERPDGSNFTLKIRSTKLEDSAMYFCASSSRRTGPHEQYFGPGTRLTVT.

The rearrangement uses TRBV9 and TRBJ2-1; the match to TRBD2 covers 12 bases. The CDR3 totals 19 residues. Germline-derived CDR1 and CDR2 are SGDLS and YYNGEE. V gave up 4 bases and J gave up 6 bases; unmatched junction bases: 17. In nucleotides, the CDR3 is TGTGCCAGCAGCCCTCACCTCGGGGGACTAGCGGGTGGTTCCAATGAGCAGTTCTTC. This translates into CASSPHLGGLAGGSNEQFF.

This clone was counted once. This sample includes further DNA sequences coding for the same CDR3. The rearrangement joins TRBV19 to TRBJ2-7, with 7 bases that match TRBD2. This CDR3 contains 12 residues. Germline CDR1 reads LNHDA; CDR2 reads SQIVND (reference sequence). J was trimmed by 3 bases and V by 4 bases; bases with no gene match: 0. CDR3 DNA sequence: TGTGCCAGTAGTAGGGGGGGCTACGAGCAGTACTTC. Amino acid sequence: CASSRGGYEQYF.

The V and J genes are TRBV5-1 and TRBJ2-1, with D maybe TRBD2 (6 bases). The germline gives CDR1 SGHRS, CDR2 YFSETQ. The germline V and J ends were trimmed by 2 bases and 4 bases, with 10 bases remaining between them. The CDR3 runs to 14 residues. The DNA of the CDR3 is TGCGCCAGCAGCTTCGAGCGGGCGTACAATGAGCAGTTCTTC. Amino acid sequence: CASSFERAYNEQFF.

The chain couples TRBV2 to TRBJ2-5, with 7 bases identical to TRBD2. V shed 7 bases, J shed 2 bases, and the junction held 10 bases outside the gene matches. Germline values: CDR1 SNHLY, CDR2 FYNNEI. This CDR3 region has 15 residues. CDR3 residues: CASTPSGYVQETQYF. DNA of the CDR3: TGTGCCAGCACCCCTAGCGGTTACGTTCAAGAGACCCAGTACTTC.

The chain combines TRBV5-6 with TRBJ2-5, with TRBD1 matching 7 bases. CDR3 length: 14 residues. CDR1 SGHDT and CDR2 YYEEEE come from the germline V gene. V shed 3 bases, J shed 2 bases, and the junction held 4 bases outside the gene matches. This CDR3 reads CASSSGGVQETQYF. The CDR3 DNA reads as TGTGCCAGCAGCTCAGGGGGTGTACAAGAGACCCAGTACTTC.

This chain joins TRBV19 and TRBJ2-1; the match to TRBD1 covers 11 bases. Germline-derived CDR1 and CDR2 are LNHDA and SQIVND (reference sequence). J was trimmed by 9 bases and V by 2 bases; bases with no gene match: 9. This CDR3 is built from 16 residues. CDR3 protein: CASSIRKDRGQGEQFF. CDR3 DNA sequence: TGTGCCAGTAGTATACGTAAGGACAGGGGGCAGGGTGAGCAGTTCTTC.

The rearrangement links TRBV5-1 to TRBJ2-5; 10 nucleotides line up with TRBD1. The CDR3 totals 17 residues. J lost 5 bases, V lost 4 bases, and 14 bases had no gene match. Germline CDR1 SGHRS, CDR2 YFSETQ. The CDR3 DNA follows: TGCGCCAGCAGCAGGGGTAGTAAAGACAGGGGGCGGGAGACCCAGTACTTC. It encodes CASSRGSKDRGRETQYF. The whole variable domain, filled in from reference TRBV5-1 and TRBJ2-5, reads KAGVTQTPRYLIKTRGQQVTLSCSPISGHRSVSWYQQTPGQGLQFLFEYFSETQRNKGNFPGRFSGRQFSNSRSEMNVSTLELGDSALYLCASSRGSKDRGRETQYFGPGTRLLVL.

This chain uses TRBV7-6 with TRBJ2-1, with TRBD2 matching 11 bases. The CDR3 extends over 18 amino acids. The germline V gene encodes CDR1 SGHVS and CDR2 FNYEAQ. The V and J ends lost 3 bases and 4 bases, in that order; junction bases with no gene match: 11. CDR3 nucleotides: TGTGCCAGCAGCTTTAGATCTGCTCGGACTAGCGGGTACAATGAGCAGTTCTTC. The encoded protein is CASSFRSARTSGYNEQFF.

The chain uses TRBV15 and TRBJ2-3; TRBD2 is a possible D gene (5 bases). Germline V gene data show CDR1 as LNHNV and CDR2 as YYDKDF (reference sequence). Trimming left V 4 bases short and J 6 bases short, with 26 bases between. The CDR3 has 18 residues. The CDR3 nucleotides are TGTGCCACCAGCACCGTTGGCGGACTCCCCTCCGTATTTGATACGCAGTATTTT. Amino acids: CATSTVGGLPSVFDTQYF.